The rows below give T cell receptor beta chains drawn from one sample of a study of cytomegalovirus exposure and HLA in healthy donors. The method was immunoSEQ multiplex PCR; TCRdb's version includes in-frame clones alone and lacks a portion of them. The sample includes roughly 99,000 clones, 70% to 80% of them seen just once. Sequencing was carried out using PBMCs. These receptor sequences come from a male donor in good health and CMV-seropositive. Each CDR3 is given with its conserved first and last residue. Each record gives: J gene, V gene, clone size, D gene, CDR3 protein, CDR3 DNA. D genes are given only for firm matches. The size of a clone is reported for some rows only, either as once, few or many, or as a class for expanded clones.

J gene: TRBJ2-5; V gene: TRBV30; clone size: -; D gene: -; CDR3 protein: CALEAGPGETQYF; CDR3 DNA: TGTGCCCTGGAGGCGGGGCCGGGAGAGACCCAGTACTTC
J gene: TRBJ1-2; V gene: TRBV7-2; clone size: -; D gene: TRBD1; CDR3 protein: CASSPGQGNYGYTF; CDR3 DNA: TGTGCCAGCAGCCCCGGACAGGGGAACTATGGCTACACCTTC
J gene: TRBJ2-1; V gene: TRBV4-2; clone size: -; D gene: TRBD2; CDR3 protein: CASSQEKRGNEQFF; CDR3 DNA: TGTGCCAGCAGCCAAGAAAAGCGGGGGAATGAGCAGTTCTTC
J gene: TRBJ2-7; V gene: TRBV9; clone size: -; D gene: TRBD2; CDR3 protein: CASSLAGGPIYEQYF; CDR3 DNA: TGTGCCAGCAGCCTAGCGGGGGGTCCGATTTACGAGCAGTACTTC
J gene: TRBJ1-2; V gene: TRBV28; clone size: -; D gene: TRBD1; CDR3 protein: CASRQGLEGYTF; CDR3 DNA: TGTGCCAGCCGACAGGGGTTGGAGGGCTACACCTTC
J gene: TRBJ2-7; V gene: TRBV4-1; clone size: -; D gene: -; CDR3 protein: CASSQGEVLGGEQYF; CDR3 DNA: TGCGCCAGCAGCCAAGGGGAGGTGCTGGGGGGAGAGCAGTACTTC
J gene: TRBJ2-3; V gene: TRBV4-1; clone size: -; D gene: TRBD2; CDR3 protein: CASSQEGSGVATDTQYF; CDR3 DNA: TGCGCCAGCAGCCAAGAAGGTAGCGGGGTGGCGACAGATACGCAGTATTTT
J gene: TRBJ1-1; V gene: TRBV11-2; clone size: -; D gene: -; CDR3 protein: CASSFGQKNTEAFF; CDR3 DNA: TGTGCCAGCAGCTTTGGACAGAAGAACACTGAAGCTTTCTTT
J gene: TRBJ2-1; V gene: TRBV7-2; clone size: once; D gene: -; CDR3 protein: CASSSEAGIYNEQFF; CDR3 DNA: TGTGCCAGCAGTTCTGAGGCAGGGATCTACAATGAGCAGTTCTTC
J gene: TRBJ1-2; V gene: TRBV29-1; clone size: -; D gene: TRBD1; CDR3 protein: CSVAPGTAFYGYTF; CDR3 DNA: TGCAGCGTTGCTCCCGGGACAGCATTCTATGGCTACACCTTC
J gene: TRBJ2-2; V gene: TRBV10-1; clone size: -; D gene: -; CDR3 protein: CASSEASGNTGELFF; CDR3 DNA: TGCGCCAGCAGTGAGGCGTCAGGGAACACCGGGGAGCTGTTTTTT
J gene: TRBJ2-5; V gene: TRBV15; clone size: -; D gene: -; CDR3 protein: CATSRQGGGETQYF; CDR3 DNA: TGTGCCACCAGCAGACAGGGAGGGGGAGAGACCCAGTACTTC
J gene: TRBJ2-5; V gene: TRBV2; clone size: once; D gene: TRBD2; CDR3 protein: CASSDRGLAGSETQYF; CDR3 DNA: TGTGCCAGCAGTGACCGCGGACTAGCGGGGAGTGAGACCCAGTACTTC
J gene: TRBJ1-1; V gene: TRBV2; clone size: -; D gene: -; CDR3 protein: CASSEWGQGNTEAFF; CDR3 DNA: TGTGCCAGCAGTGAATGGGGCCAGGGGAACACTGAAGCTTTCTTT
J gene: TRBJ2-3; V gene: TRBV30; clone size: -; D gene: TRBD1; CDR3 protein: CAWSPPGGDTQYF; CDR3 DNA: TGTGCCTGGAGCCCGCCAGGGGGAGATACGCAGTATTTT
J gene: TRBJ2-3; V gene: TRBV5-4; clone size: -; D gene: -; CDR3 protein: CASSGPRGVADTQYF; CDR3 DNA: TGTGCCAGCAGCGGGCCCCGGGGTGTTGCAGATACGCAGTATTTT